Given below is one T cell receptor beta chain in context. This clonotype was seen a few times. No antigen is known for it. One base away there is no much larger clone; base qualities are not given. This sample was taken from a study of T-cell reconstitution after alpha-beta-depleted transplantation in children (TCRdb year 2016). About the investigation overall: T-cell immune reconstitution after TCRalphabeta/CD19-depleted allogeneic hematopoietic cell transplantation in children was quantitatively tracked in the study by means of TCR repertoire profiling. Overall study outcomes, separate from this receptor: In some patients, high TCRbeta diversity at day 60 was attributed to recipient T cells and intrathymic progenitors that had survived conditioning. The apparently early alphabetaT-cell count recovery about two months after transplant was reportedly dependent on only several hundred rapidly expanded clones derived from non-depleted graft cells. Over the following months the frequencies of hyperexpanded clones went down, and after one year T-cell counts and TCRbeta diversity were mostly credited to newly produced T cells.

The treatment or condition label, as the study defines it: allogeneic hematopoietic cell transplantation with graft depleted of TCRalphabeta T cells and CD19 B cells. The transplant recipients were children given TCRalphabeta/CD19-depleted allogeneic hematopoietic cell grafts. Libraries came from PCR. The sequencing machine was an Illumina HiSeq 2500. TCR libraries were prepared with molecular barcoding, using unique molecular identifiers to normalize TCRbeta repertoire quantification. The raw public reads went through TCRdb reprocessing: fastp at Q25, MiXCR clone calling, in-frame beta chains kept. Under each unique CDR3 protein, matching rows form one entry showing the most common genes and DNA. The table for this sample lists about 980,000 distinct CDR3 sequences; about 26% of them were counted only once. Of the sample, around 30% is held by the ten largest clones. From the germline V gene, CDR1 is MDHEN and CDR2 is SYDVKM. Relative to germline, V is 7 bases shorter and J is 0 bases shorter, with 15 bases between their ends. Spanning cysteine to phenylalanine, the CDR3 consists of 16 amino acids. The only DNA kept is the CDR3, 48 bases in frame from the first base.

This TCR derives from a boy younger than two who had a stem cell transplant for SCID, so the T cells may come from the graft donor. Specimen: PBMCs, mostly from graft donor cells, collected 360 days after TCRalphabeta/CD19-depleted stem cell transplant. The chain is encoded by TRBV28 joined to TRBJ1-4; matching of 6 bases hints at TRBD1 as the D gene. The CDR3 protein is CASTGGFGATNEKLFF. The nucleotides read TGTGCCAGCACCGGGGGCTTCGGTGCAACTAATGAAAAACTGTTTTTT. Extended through the reference TRBV28 and TRBJ1-4 proteins, this CDR3 yields the full variable domain: DVKVTQSSRYLVKRTGEKVFLECVQDMDHENMFWYRQDPGLGLRLIYFSYDVKMKEKGDIPEGYSVSREKKERFSLILESASTNQTSMYLCASTGGFGATNEKLFFGSGTQLSVL.